This entry is about one T cell receptor (beta chain). Its antigen is undetermined. This entry comes from a study of Ad26.COV2.S vaccination and SARS-CoV-2 variants. About the study: Of the COV1001 trial arms, the Ad26.COV2.S arm included the donor.

Study-wide findings and caveats: Recipients given vaccine exceeded placebo recipients in spike-specific TCR breadth. Researchers reported similar non-spike TCR breadth in vaccine and placebo recipients.

Treatment defined: over 15 received Ad26.COV2.S at low or high dose, single or two shots; roughly five received placebo; per-sample allocation not given. The investigators took samples on day 63 after the first vaccine or placebo injection. Here immunoSEQ multiplex PCR was the method, and the copy in TCRdb shows in-frame clones only, minus some. The sample lists about 280,000 clones, around 87% occurring once. The receptor's source is a person between 18 and 60 years old who received the Ad26.COV2.S COVID-19 vaccine or a placebo. Sequencing was performed on peripheral blood, taken in a trial of Ad26.COV2.S vaccine versus placebo.

The CDR3 region has the DNA TGTGCCAGTATCGCGACTCTGGGCACTGAAGCTTTCTTT. It specifies CASIATLGTEAFF. The rearrangement joins TRBV5-6 to TRBJ1-1; D is unresolved. V gave up 8 bases and J gave up 4 bases, with 15 bases separating them. The germline V gene has CDR1 SGHDT and CDR2 YYEEEE. The CDR3 covers 13 residues.